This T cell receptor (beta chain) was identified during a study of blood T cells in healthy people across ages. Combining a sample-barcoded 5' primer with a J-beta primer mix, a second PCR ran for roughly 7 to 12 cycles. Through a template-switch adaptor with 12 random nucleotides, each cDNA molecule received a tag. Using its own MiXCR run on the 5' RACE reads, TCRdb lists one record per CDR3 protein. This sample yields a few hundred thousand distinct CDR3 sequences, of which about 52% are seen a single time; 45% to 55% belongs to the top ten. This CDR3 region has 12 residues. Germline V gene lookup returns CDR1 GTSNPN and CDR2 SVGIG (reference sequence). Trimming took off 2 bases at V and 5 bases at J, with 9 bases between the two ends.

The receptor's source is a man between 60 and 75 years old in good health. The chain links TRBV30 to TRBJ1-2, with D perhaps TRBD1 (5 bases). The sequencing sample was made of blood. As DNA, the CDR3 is TGTGCCTGGAGTCCCCAGGGTTATGGCTACACCTTC. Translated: CAWSPQGYGYTF.